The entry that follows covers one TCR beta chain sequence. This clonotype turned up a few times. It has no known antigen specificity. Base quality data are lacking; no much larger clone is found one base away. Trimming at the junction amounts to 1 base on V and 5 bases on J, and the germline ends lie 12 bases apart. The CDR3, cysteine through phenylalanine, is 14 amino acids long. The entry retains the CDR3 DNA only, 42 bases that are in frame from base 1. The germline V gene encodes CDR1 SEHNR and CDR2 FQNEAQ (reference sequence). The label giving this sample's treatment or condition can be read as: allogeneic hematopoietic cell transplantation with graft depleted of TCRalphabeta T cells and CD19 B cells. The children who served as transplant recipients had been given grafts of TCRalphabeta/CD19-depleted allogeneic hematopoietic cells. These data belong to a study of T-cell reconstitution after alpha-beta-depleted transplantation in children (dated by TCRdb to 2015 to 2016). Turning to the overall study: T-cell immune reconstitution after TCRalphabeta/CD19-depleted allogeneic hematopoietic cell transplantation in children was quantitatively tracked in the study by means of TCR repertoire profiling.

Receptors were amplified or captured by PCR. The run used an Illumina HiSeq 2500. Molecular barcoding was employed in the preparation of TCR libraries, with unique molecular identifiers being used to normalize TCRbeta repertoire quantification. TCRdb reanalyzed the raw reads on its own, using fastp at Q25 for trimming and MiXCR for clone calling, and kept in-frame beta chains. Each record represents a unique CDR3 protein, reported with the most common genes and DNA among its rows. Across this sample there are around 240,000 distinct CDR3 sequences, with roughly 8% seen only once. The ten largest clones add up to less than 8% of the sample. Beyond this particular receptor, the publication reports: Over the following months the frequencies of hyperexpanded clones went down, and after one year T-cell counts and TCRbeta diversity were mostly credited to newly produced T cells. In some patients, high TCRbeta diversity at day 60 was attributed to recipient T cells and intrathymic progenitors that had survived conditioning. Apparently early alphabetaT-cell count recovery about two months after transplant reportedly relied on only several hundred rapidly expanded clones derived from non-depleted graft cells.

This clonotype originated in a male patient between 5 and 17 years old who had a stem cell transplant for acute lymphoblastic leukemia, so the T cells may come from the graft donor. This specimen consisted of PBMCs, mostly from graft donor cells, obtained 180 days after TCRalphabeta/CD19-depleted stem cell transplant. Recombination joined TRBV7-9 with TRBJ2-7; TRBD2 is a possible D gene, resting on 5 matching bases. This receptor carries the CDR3 CASSLGVARDEQYF. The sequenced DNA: TGTGCCAGCAGCTTAGGGGTAGCGCGGGACGAGCAGTACTTC.